The 20 T cell receptor beta chains below come from one sample, sequenced in a study of PD-1 blockade in classical Hodgkin lymphoma. The assay was immunoSEQ multiplex PCR, and TCRdb's table has in-frame clones only and misses some. The sample includes over 80,000 clones, roughly 90% of them seen just once. Every patient had relapsed following autologous stem cell transplantation, and cohorts differed in brentuximab vedotin exposure. Material: peripheral blood mononuclear cells (PBMCs), obtained at baseline. The origin of the receptors is a human donor with classical Hodgkin lymphoma.

This clone was picked up one time. The rearrangement joins TRBV4-1 to TRBJ2-7; unclear D gene. From germline, CDR1 is MGHRA and CDR2 YSYEKL. This CDR3 has 14 amino acids. Trimming took off 0 bases at V and 1 base at J, with 7 bases between the two ends. DNA of the CDR3: TGCGCCAGCAGCCAAGATCAGGTGTCCTACGAGCAGTACTTC. Protein: CASSQDQVSYEQYF.

This chain joins TRBV30 and TRBJ2-7, with 9 nucleotides matching TRBD1. Germline CDR1 is GTSNPN and CDR2 is SVGIG (reference sequence). The ends lost 0 bases at V and 6 bases at J; junction bases unmatched: 9. CDR3 size: 15 residues. The CDR3 here is CAWSVIGQGLREQYF. The CDR3 nucleotides are TGTGCCTGGAGTGTAATTGGACAGGGGTTGCGCGAGCAGTACTTC. Complete variable domain (other parts from reference TRBV30 and TRBJ2-7): SQTIHQWPATLVQPVGSPLSLECTVEGTSNPNLYWYRQAAGRGLQLLFYSVGIGQISSEVPQNLSASRPQDRQFILSSKKLLLSDSGFYLCAWSVIGQGLREQYFGPGTRLTVT.

This chain connects TRBV11-2 to TRBJ1-2; no firm D call. The V end was cut by 0 bases, the J end by 4 bases, with 6 bases between. The V gene's germline CDR1 is SGHAT and CDR2 FQNNGV. CDR3 length: 13 amino acids. The CDR3 coding sequence is TGTGCCAGCAGCTTAGACATATTCTATGGCTACACCTTC. This gives the protein CASSLDIFYGYTF.

The chain employs TRBV30 and TRBJ1-2, with D possibly matching TRBD1 (5 bases). The CDR3 covers 12 residues. CDR1 is GTSNPN, CDR2 SVGIG, per germline (reference sequence). Trimming took 5 bases from V and 4 from J, leaving 11 bases between them. The CDR3 reads CAWEPGLYGYTF. For the CDR3, the DNA is TGTGCCTGGGAGCCGGGACTCTATGGCTACACCTTC.

V is TRBV27 and J is TRBJ1-1; no clear D gene. CDR3 length: 14 amino acids. CDR1 MNHEY and CDR2 SMNVEV come from the germline V gene (reference sequence). V lost 4 bases, J lost 4 bases, and 13 bases lay in between. The CDR3 coding sequence is TGTGCCAGCAGTTGGAAGGGTGGGTCCACTGAAGCTTTCTTT. This sequence encodes CASSWKGGSTEAFF.

This clone was found a few times. V is TRBV19 and J is TRBJ1-1; D is unresolved. The CDR3 has 11 amino acids. Germline CDR1 and CDR2: LNHDA and SQIVND (reference sequence). The V end lost 6 bases, the J end lost 8 bases, and 10 bases lay between the germline ends. CDR3 sequence reads: CASSVTVEAFF. The CDR3 DNA follows: TGTGCCAGTAGCGTTACTGTAGAAGCTTTCTTT. Filled out from reference TRBV19 and TRBJ1-1, the complete variable domain reads DGGITQSPKYLFRKEGQNVTLSCEQNLNHDAMYWYRQDPGQGLRLIYYSQIVNDFQKGDIAEGYSVSREKKESFPLTVTSAQKNPTAFYLCASSVTVEAFFGQGTRLTVV.

The chain joins TRBV5-5 to TRBJ2-3; 7 nucleotides agree with TRBD2. The ends lost 3 bases at V and 5 bases at J; junction bases unmatched: 6. The germline gives CDR1 SGHKS, CDR2 YYEKEE (reference sequence). This CDR3 comprises 14 residues. As DNA, the CDR3 is TGTGCCAGCAGCTCGAGCGGGATGGGAGATACGCAGTATTTT. Protein: CASSSSGMGDTQYF.

The chain carries TRBV11-2 and TRBJ1-2; perhaps TRBD1 as D (6 bases). The V end was cut by 1 base, the J end by 5 bases, with 23 bases between. Germline loops: CDR1 SGHAT, CDR2 FQNNGV. The CDR3 has 18 amino acids. The DNA for the CDR3 is TGTGCCAGCAGCTTAGGCTTCGTCGACAGGCGAAACCTTTATGGCTACACCTTC. This codes for CASSLGFVDRRNLYGYTF.

Concerning this clone itself: An end of the junction does not agree with germline; a read error may underlie this. The chain employs TRBV7-7 and TRBJ2-2, with TRBD2 as a possible D gene (5 bases). The CDR3 runs to 13 residues. CDR1 and CDR2 from the germline V gene are SSHAT and FNYEAQ (reference sequence). CDR3 DNA: TGTGCTAGCAGCTTAGGAGCGGCCGGGGAGCTGTTTTTT. Protein: CASSLGAAGELFF.

This clone was seen more than once but under ten times. This chain links TRBV30 with TRBJ1-1, with TRBD1 matching over 7 bases. V was clipped by 3 bases and J by 3 bases; unmatched bases: 7. Germline CDR1 reads GTSNPN; CDR2 reads SVGIG (reference sequence). This CDR3 comprises 14 residues. CDR3 nucleotides: TGTGCCTGGAGAACAGGGGTTGGTGACACTGAAGCTTTCTTT. This sequence encodes CAWRTGVGDTEAFF. Supplemented by reference TRBV30 and TRBJ1-1, the full variable domain reads SQTIHQWPATLVQPVGSPLSLECTVEGTSNPNLYWYRQAAGRGLQLLFYSVGIGQISSEVPQNLSASRPQDRQFILSSKKLLLSDSGFYLCAWRTGVGDTEAFFGQGTRLTVV.

This chain connects TRBV4-2 to TRBJ2-7; tentative D call: TRBD2 (5 bases). Germline V gives CDR1 LGHNA, CDR2 YNFKEQ. V lost 1 base and J 3 bases, leaving 10 bases between the germline ends. There are 14 residues in the CDR3. In DNA, the CDR3 is TGTGCCAGCAGCCAAGGCCCTAGCCTCTACGAGCAGTACTTC. Amino acids: CASSQGPSLYEQYF.

This chain connects TRBV6-1 to TRBJ1-1; D perhaps matches TRBD1 (6 bases). Germline loops: CDR1 MNHNS, CDR2 SASEGT. V dropped 5 bases and J dropped 5 bases, with 15 bases sitting between them. The CDR3 totals 14 residues. The CDR3 DNA sequence: TGTGCCAGCAGTTTAACAACAGGGTTAACTGAAGCTTTCTTT. Translated, it gives CASSLTTGLTEAFF.

The chain joins TRBV11-3 to TRBJ1-4; TRBD1 matches at 8 bases. This CDR3 comprises 16 residues. With V trimmed by 6 bases and J by 4 bases, 10 bases remained unmatched. The germline gives CDR1 SGHNT, CDR2 YENEEA. For the CDR3, the DNA is TGTGCCAGCAGTTCGGCCAGGGGGCTCTTTAATGAAAAACTGTTTTTT. Protein product: CASSSARGLFNEKLFF.

The chain links TRBV2 to TRBJ1-4; TRBD1 is a possible D gene (5 bases). Trimming took 7 bases from V and 0 from J, leaving 12 bases between them. This CDR3 region has 15 residues. The germline V gene has CDR1 SNHLY and CDR2 FYNNEI. CDR3 protein: CASTRGFSTNEKLFF. DNA for the CDR3: TGTGCCAGCACGAGGGGCTTTTCAACTAATGAAAAACTGTTTTTT.

In its sample, this clone was seen once. This chain uses TRBV10-2 with TRBJ2-7; possibly TRBD1 for D (5 bases). The V and J ends lost 6 bases and 3 bases respectively, with 9 bases between them. In germline, CDR1 is WSHSY, CDR2 SAAADI. The length of the CDR3 is 12 residues. The CDR3 sequence: CASSPRDYEQYF. CDR3 DNA: TGCGCCAGCAGCCCCAGGGACTACGAGCAGTACTTC.

The V call is TRBV30, the J call TRBJ2-7; D unclear. The CDR3 consists of 13 residues. The V and J ends lost 0 bases and 6 bases respectively, with 12 bases between them. Germline V CDR1 and CDR2: GTSNPN, SVGIG (reference sequence). CDR3 loop: CAWSVEPSAEQYF. For the CDR3, the DNA is TGTGCCTGGAGTGTAGAACCCAGTGCCGAGCAGTACTTC.

This rearrangement joins TRBV29-1 to TRBJ2-3; tentatively, D is TRBD2 (6 bases). This CDR3 region has 14 residues. CDR1 SQVTM and CDR2 ANQGSEA come from the germline V gene. With 6 bases removed from V and 2 bases from J, the gap between germline ends came to 15 bases. The CDR3 DNA reads TGCAGCGTAATAGCGGTCCCGATCACAGATACGCAGTATTTT. It codes for CSVIAVPITDTQYF.

This clone occurred many times. This chain joins TRBV7-8 and TRBJ1-2; D is perhaps TRBD1 (5 bases). With 5 bases removed from V and 3 bases from J, the gap between germline ends came to 16 bases. The germline V gene encodes CDR1 SGHVS and CDR2 FQNEAQ. This CDR3 is built from 15 residues. CDR3 region: CASSPVGDRHYGYTF. In DNA form, the CDR3 reads TGTGCCAGCAGCCCAGTCGGTGACAGACACTATGGCTACACCTTC.

The chain combines TRBV7-1 with TRBJ2-3; TRBD2 agrees at 14 bases. TRBV7-1 is filed as an ORF, its function uncertain. CDR3 length equals 24 residues. The V segment lost 3 bases and the J segment 2 bases; nucleotides outside the gene matches: 25. The CDR3 bases are TGTGCCAGCAGCTCCATGGGACATGGGCTAAAGGGACTAGCGGGAGATCCCGACACAGATACGCAGTATTTT. Amino acids: CASSSMGHGLKGLAGDPDTDTQYF.

The V and J genes are TRBV9 and TRBJ2-1; 7 bases align to TRBD2. CDR1 and CDR2 (germline): SGDLS, YYNGEE. CDR3 size: 14 residues. Losses at the gene ends were 3 bases for V and 6 bases for J; bases not matched to a gene: 6. CDR3 in amino acids: CASSGAGAGNEQFF. The DNA of the CDR3 is TGTGCCAGCAGCGGGGCGGGAGCGGGCAATGAGCAGTTCTTC. The entire variable domain, with the rest obtained from reference TRBV9 and TRBJ2-1, is as follows: DSGVTQTPKHLITATGQRVTLRCSPRSGDLSVYWYQQSLDQGLQFLIQYYNGEERAKGNILERFSAQQFPDLHSELNLSSLELGDSALYFCASSGAGAGNEQFFGPGTRLTVL.